This T cell receptor beta chain was sequenced in a study of PD-1 blockade in classical Hodgkin lymphoma. In the study overall: A 3 mg/kg intravenous dose of nivolumab was received by patients every 2 weeks.

Study-wide results and caveats: According to reports, newly diagnosed patients had lower baseline TCR diversity than healthy donors, and relapsed/refractory patients had lower baseline TCR diversity still. What drove the repertoire differences, possibly disease activity or prior therapy, has not been defined.

The sample holds a few counts of this clone. Its antigen is unknown. Profiling relied on immunoSEQ multiplex PCR, and the TCRdb table lists in-frame clones only, not all of them. Of approximately 13,000 clones in the sample, around 84% were seen once. All patients experienced relapse after autologous stem cell transplantation, and brentuximab vedotin exposure was variable. Patients reached a best response of complete response, partial response or progressive disease. This receptor was identified in a human donor with classical Hodgkin lymphoma. The input for sequencing was peripheral blood mononuclear cells (PBMCs), taken at baseline.

The CDR3 sequence is CTSSQELASRDNSPLRF. The CDR3 DNA sequence: TGCACCAGCAGCCAAGAACTGGCGTCTCGAGATAATTCACCCCTCCGCTTT. V usage is TRBV1 and J usage is TRBJ1-6. TRBV1 is a pseudogene. This CDR3 comprises 17 residues.